The 11 T cell receptor beta chains presented below share a single source sample, sequenced in a study of blood T cell repertoires in COVID-19. The method was immunoSEQ multiplex PCR; TCRdb's version includes in-frame clones alone and lacks a portion of them. Of nearly 300,000 clones listed, about nine tenths are singletons. The source material was peripheral blood. The receptor set was obtained from a woman in her twenties or thirties who had recovered from COVID-19.

The V and J genes are TRBV12-3 or TRBV12-4 and TRBJ2-1; D possibly corresponds to TRBD2 (5 bases). V was cut by 5 bases and J by 9 bases, with 11 bases left in between. The CDR3 consists of 12 residues. DNA for the CDR3: TGTGCCAGCAGTCTTGGAGGAGGTGAGCAGTTCTTC. It specifies CASSLGGGEQFF.

The chain uses TRBV20-1 and TRBJ1-1; TRBD1 matches 7 bases. V gave up 3 bases and J gave up 3 bases; unmatched junction bases: 13. CDR1 is DFQATT and CDR2 is SNEGSKA in the germline V gene (reference sequence). This CDR3 spans 16 amino acids. The chain's CDR3 is CSASKTWDSADTEAFF. The CDR3 nucleotides are TGCAGTGCTAGTAAAACTTGGGACAGCGCGGACACTGAAGCTTTCTTT.

J is TRBJ1-6 and V is TRBV5-1, with a tentative D call TRBD1 (5 bases). This CDR3 contains 16 residues. With 0 bases removed from V and 8 bases from J, the gap between germline ends came to 15 bases. Germline lookup yields CDR1 SGHRS and CDR2 YFSETQ. CDR3 sequence (DNA): TGCGCCAGCAGCTTGGAAGGACGGCCCAGGGATTCACCCCTCCACTTT. It translates to CASSLEGRPRDSPLHF.

The chain is built from TRBV5-1 and TRBJ2-1, with 12 bases matching TRBD2. The germline V gene encodes CDR1 SGHRS and CDR2 YFSETQ. The CDR3 is made up of 19 amino acids. Trimming removed 0 bases from V and 0 bases from J; junction bases left unmatched: 7. This CDR3 reads CASSLGLAGVSSSYNEQFF. CDR3 DNA sequence: TGCGCCAGCAGCTTGGGACTAGCGGGGGTTAGTAGCTCCTACAATGAGCAGTTCTTC.

The chain joins TRBV5-1 to TRBJ1-2; 9 bases are a match to TRBD1. Germline CDR1 and CDR2: SGHRS and YFSETQ. V was clipped by 3 bases and J by 5 bases; unmatched bases: 8. The CDR3 loop spans 15 amino acids. CDR3 DNA sequence: TGCGCCAGCAGCTCTTTCCCGGGACAGGGTTATGGCTACACCTTC. It codes for CASSSFPGQGYGYTF.

The chain combines TRBV5-1 with TRBJ1-1; TRBD1 might be the D (5 bases). The germline V gene has CDR1 SGHRS and CDR2 YFSETQ. This CDR3 is 15 amino acids long. V was pared by 2 bases and J by 1 base, with 12 bases between. The CDR3 nucleotides are TGCGCCAGCAGCTTAGGACACGGAACGAACACTGAAGCTTTCTTT. The encoded protein is CASSLGHGTNTEAFF.

J is TRBJ2-7 and V is TRBV2; TRBD1 agrees at 8 bases. Trimming took 6 bases from V and 4 from J; bases not matched to a gene: 8. The CDR3 is made up of 14 amino acids. Germline V gene lookup returns CDR1 SNHLY and CDR2 FYNNEI. CDR3 DNA: TGTGCCAGCAGGGACATGGACAGGGAGTACGAGCAGTACTTC. Amino acid sequence: CASRDMDREYEQYF.

The rearrangement uses TRBV15 and TRBJ1-5; unclear D gene. V was trimmed by 1 base and J by 4 bases, leaving 8 bases between them. This CDR3 is built from 14 residues. The germline V gene has CDR1 LNHNV and CDR2 YYDKDF (reference sequence). CDR3 sequence: CATSRARENQPQHF. As DNA, the CDR3 is TGTGCCACCAGCAGAGCACGGGAGAATCAGCCCCAGCATTTT.

The V call is TRBV5-1, the J call TRBJ1-6; D call uncertain. V was clipped by 2 bases and J by 0 bases, with 12 bases between them. Germline assignment: CDR1 SGHRS and CDR2 YFSETQ. CDR3 length: 17 amino acids. This CDR3 is CASSLMGQDSYNSPLHF. The CDR3 DNA sequence: TGCGCCAGCAGCTTAATGGGTCAGGACTCCTATAATTCACCCCTCCACTTT.

This clone was counted once. CDR3 sequence (DNA): TGTGCCAGCGGGTCGGGGGGGCCCGGCGGGGAGCTGTTTTTT. Translation gives CASGSGGPGGELFF. V gene TRBV7-7 combines with J gene TRBJ2-2, with 8 bases aligning to TRBD2. V trimming: 8 bases; J trimming: 7 bases; junction bases outside the gene matches: 9. The CDR3 length is 14 residues. The germline V gene encodes CDR1 SSHAT and CDR2 FNYEAQ (reference sequence). The variable domain in full, completed from reference TRBV7-7 and TRBJ2-2, reads GAGVSQSPRYKVTKRGQDVTLRCDPISSHATLYWYQQALGQGPEFLTYFNYEAQPDKSGLPSDRFSAERPEGSISTLTIQRTEQRDSAMYRCASGSGGPGGELFFGEGSRLTVL.

V is TRBV10-3 and J is TRBJ2-2; no definite D call. Germline assignment: CDR1 ENHRY and CDR2 SYGVKD. The CDR3 contains 12 residues. V lost 5 bases and J 6 bases, leaving 7 bases between the germline ends. The CDR3 DNA follows: TGTGCCATCAGTCCCTTCGCCGGGGAGCTGTTTTTT. Residues: CAISPFAGELFF.